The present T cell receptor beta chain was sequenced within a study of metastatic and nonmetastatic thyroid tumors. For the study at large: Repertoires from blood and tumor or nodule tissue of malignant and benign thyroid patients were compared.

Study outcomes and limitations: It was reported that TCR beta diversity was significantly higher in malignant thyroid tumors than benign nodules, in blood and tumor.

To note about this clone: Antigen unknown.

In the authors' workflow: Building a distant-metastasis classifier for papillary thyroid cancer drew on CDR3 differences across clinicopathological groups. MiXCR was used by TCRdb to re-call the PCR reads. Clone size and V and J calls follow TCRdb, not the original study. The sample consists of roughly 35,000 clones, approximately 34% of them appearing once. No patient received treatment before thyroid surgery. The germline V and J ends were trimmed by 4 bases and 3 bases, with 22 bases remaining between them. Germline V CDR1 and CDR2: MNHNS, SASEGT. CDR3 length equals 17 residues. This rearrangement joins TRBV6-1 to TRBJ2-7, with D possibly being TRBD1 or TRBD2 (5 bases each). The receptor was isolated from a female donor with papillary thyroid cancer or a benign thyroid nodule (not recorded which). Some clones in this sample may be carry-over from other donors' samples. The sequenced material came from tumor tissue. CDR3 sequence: CASSGHRDAKSNYEQYF. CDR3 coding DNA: TGTGCCAGCAGTGGCCACCGGGACGCCAAATCCAACTACGAGCAGTACTTC.